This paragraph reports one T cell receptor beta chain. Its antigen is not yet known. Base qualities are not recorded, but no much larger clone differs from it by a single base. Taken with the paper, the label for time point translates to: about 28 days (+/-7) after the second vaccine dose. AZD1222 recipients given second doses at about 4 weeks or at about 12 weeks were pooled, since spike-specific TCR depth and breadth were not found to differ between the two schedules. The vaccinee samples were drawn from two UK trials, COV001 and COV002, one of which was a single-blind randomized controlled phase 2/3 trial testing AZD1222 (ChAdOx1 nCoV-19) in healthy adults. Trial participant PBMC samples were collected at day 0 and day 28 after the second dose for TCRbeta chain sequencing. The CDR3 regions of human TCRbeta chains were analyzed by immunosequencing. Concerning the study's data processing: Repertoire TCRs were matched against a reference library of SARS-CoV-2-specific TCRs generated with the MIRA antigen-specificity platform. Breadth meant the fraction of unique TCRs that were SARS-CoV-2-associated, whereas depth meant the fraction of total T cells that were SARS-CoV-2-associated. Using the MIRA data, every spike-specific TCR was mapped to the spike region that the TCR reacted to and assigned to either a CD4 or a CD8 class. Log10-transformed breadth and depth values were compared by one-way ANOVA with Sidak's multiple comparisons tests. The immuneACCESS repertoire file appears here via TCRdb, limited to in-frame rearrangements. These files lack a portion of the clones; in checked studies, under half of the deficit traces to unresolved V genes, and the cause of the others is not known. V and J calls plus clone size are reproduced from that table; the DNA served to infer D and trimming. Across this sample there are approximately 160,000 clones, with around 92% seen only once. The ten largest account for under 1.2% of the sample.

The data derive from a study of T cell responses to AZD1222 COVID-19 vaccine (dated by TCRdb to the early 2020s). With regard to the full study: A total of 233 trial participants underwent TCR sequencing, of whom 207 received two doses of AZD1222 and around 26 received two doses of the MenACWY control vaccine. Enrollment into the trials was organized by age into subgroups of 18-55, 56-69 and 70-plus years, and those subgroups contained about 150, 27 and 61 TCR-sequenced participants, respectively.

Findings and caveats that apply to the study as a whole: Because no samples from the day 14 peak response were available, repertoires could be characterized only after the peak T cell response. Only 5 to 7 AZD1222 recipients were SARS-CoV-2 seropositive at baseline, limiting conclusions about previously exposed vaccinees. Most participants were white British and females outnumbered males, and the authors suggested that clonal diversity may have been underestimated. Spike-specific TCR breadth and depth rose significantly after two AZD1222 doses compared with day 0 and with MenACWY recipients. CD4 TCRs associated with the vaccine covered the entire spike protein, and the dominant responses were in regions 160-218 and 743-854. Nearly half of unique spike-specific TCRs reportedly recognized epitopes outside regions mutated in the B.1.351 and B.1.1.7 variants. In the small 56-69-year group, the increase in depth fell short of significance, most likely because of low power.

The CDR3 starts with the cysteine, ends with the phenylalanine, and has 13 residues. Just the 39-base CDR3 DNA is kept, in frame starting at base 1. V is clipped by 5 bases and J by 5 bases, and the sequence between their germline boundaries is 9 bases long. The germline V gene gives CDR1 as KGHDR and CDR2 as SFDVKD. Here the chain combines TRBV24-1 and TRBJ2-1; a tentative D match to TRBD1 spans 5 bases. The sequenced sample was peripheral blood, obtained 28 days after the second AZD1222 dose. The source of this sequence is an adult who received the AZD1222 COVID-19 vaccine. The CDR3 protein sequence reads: CATSVPGNNEQFF. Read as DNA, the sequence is TGTGCCACCAGTGTTCCAGGGAACAATGAGCAGTTCTTC.